Listed below are T cell receptor beta chains from one sample, sequenced in a study of cytomegalovirus exposure and HLA in healthy donors. Here immunoSEQ multiplex PCR was the method, and the copy in TCRdb shows in-frame clones only, minus some. The repertoire table contains 100,000 or so clones. Sequenced: PBMCs. Receptors were obtained from a woman between 25 and 40 years old in good health and CMV-seronegative. Both conserved end residues are part of each CDR3. The D gene is left open where the match is weak.

d_call: .
v_call: TRBV5-6
j_call: TRBJ2-5
cdr3_nt: TGTGCCAGCAGCTTGGCCCAGGAAGAGACCCAGTACTTC
cdr3_aa: CASSLAQEETQYF

d_call: TRBD1
v_call: TRBV7-9
j_call: TRBJ1-2
cdr3_nt: TGTGCCAGCAGCTCATTCGGACAGGGCAACTATGGCTACACCTTC
cdr3_aa: CASSSFGQGNYGYTF

d_call: TRBD2
v_call: TRBV4-2
j_call: TRBJ2-7
cdr3_nt: TGTGCCAGCAGCCAAGCTGCGCGGGGGAGCTCCTACGAGCAGTACTTC
cdr3_aa: CASSQAARGSSYEQYF

d_call: .
v_call: TRBV5-6
j_call: TRBJ1-3
cdr3_nt: TGTGCCAGCAGCTTGGTTCCTTCTGGAAACACCATATATTTT
cdr3_aa: CASSLVPSGNTIYF

d_call: .
v_call: TRBV9
j_call: TRBJ2-3
cdr3_nt: TGTGCCAGCAGCCCCCGGCGACAGAGGGAGGAGCAGTATTTT
cdr3_aa: CASSPRRQREEQYF

d_call: .
v_call: TRBV4-1
j_call: TRBJ2-6
cdr3_nt: TGCGCCAGCAGCCCCCCCAGGGTTTCTGGGGCCAACGTCCTGACTTTC
cdr3_aa: CASSPPRVSGANVLTF

d_call: .
v_call: TRBV6-1
j_call: TRBJ1-4
cdr3_nt: TGTGCCAGCAGCCGCGGGCCGGAAGGAGAAAAACTGTTTTTT
cdr3_aa: CASSRGPEGEKLFF

d_call: .
v_call: TRBV4-1
j_call: TRBJ2-5
cdr3_nt: TGCGCCAGCAGCCGCCAGGGAGAGACCCAGTACTTC
cdr3_aa: CASSRQGETQYF

d_call: .
v_call: TRBV25-1
j_call: TRBJ2-7
cdr3_nt: TGTGCCAGCAGTGCGGGGTCCGAGCAGTACTTC
cdr3_aa: CASSAGSEQYF

d_call: TRBD2
v_call: TRBV27
j_call: TRBJ2-5
cdr3_nt: TGTGCCAGCAGTTCCGTTGGGGCCCGGACTAGCGGGGGAAAGACCCAGTACTTC
cdr3_aa: CASSSVGARTSGGKTQYF

d_call: TRBD1
v_call: TRBV18
j_call: TRBJ2-6
cdr3_nt: TGTGCCAGCTCACCTACTCGGGACAGTGGGGCCAACGTCCTGACTTTC
cdr3_aa: CASSPTRDSGANVLTF

d_call: .
v_call: TRBV7-9
j_call: TRBJ2-1
cdr3_nt: TGTGCCAGCAGCCCCACCCCCGGCCGGCCCCGGGATGAGCAGTTCTTC
cdr3_aa: CASSPTPGRPRDEQFF

d_call: TRBD2
v_call: TRBV10-3
j_call: TRBJ2-7
cdr3_nt: TGTGCCATCAGTGTTGCGGGGGGCCTTCCCTACGAGCAGTACTTC
cdr3_aa: CAISVAGGLPYEQYF

d_call: .
v_call: TRBV6-1
j_call: TRBJ1-1
cdr3_nt: TGTGCCAGCACCAGGGTCGCAGGCACTGAAGCTTTCTTT
cdr3_aa: CASTRVAGTEAFF

d_call: TRBD1
v_call: TRBV4-2
j_call: TRBJ1-2
cdr3_nt: TGTGCCAGCAGCACCGGACAGGGGGAGAACTATGGCTACACCTTC
cdr3_aa: CASSTGQGENYGYTF

d_call: TRBD2
v_call: TRBV10-2
j_call: TRBJ2-1
cdr3_nt: TGCGCCAGCAGGAGACTAGCGGGAGTGAACGATGAGCAGTTCTTC
cdr3_aa: CASRRLAGVNDEQFF

d_call: .
v_call: TRBV28
j_call: TRBJ2-1
cdr3_nt: TGTGCCAGCAGTGGTTACGCGGGGCTAAGCAATGAGCAGTTCTTC
cdr3_aa: CASSGYAGLSNEQFF

d_call: TRBD1
v_call: TRBV7-9
j_call: TRBJ1-1
cdr3_nt: TGTGCCAGCAGCCCCCGGACAGGGACTGAAGCTTTCTTT
cdr3_aa: CASSPRTGTEAFF

d_call: .
v_call: TRBV7-7
j_call: TRBJ2-2
cdr3_nt: TGTGCTAGCAGCTTAGTTCCGGGGGCGAACACCGGGGAGCTGTTTTTT
cdr3_aa: CASSLVPGANTGELFF

d_call: .
v_call: TRBV7-9
j_call: TRBJ1-5
cdr3_nt: TGTGCCAGCAGCCCTCCAGGGGTGATTAGCAATCAGCCCCAGCATTTT
cdr3_aa: CASSPPGVISNQPQHF

d_call: .
v_call: TRBV28
j_call: TRBJ1-4
cdr3_nt: TGTGCCAGCAGTCCATCAGGGAGGGTGGAAAAACTGTTTTTT
cdr3_aa: CASSPSGRVEKLFF

d_call: TRBD1
v_call: TRBV6-5
j_call: TRBJ2-7
cdr3_nt: TGTGCCAGCAGTTCTCCGGGACAGAGTTACGAGCAGTACTTC
cdr3_aa: CASSSPGQSYEQYF

d_call: .
v_call: TRBV6-5
j_call: TRBJ1-5
cdr3_nt: TGTGCCAGCAGCGGGTCTGGCGGGCAGCCCCAGCATTTT
cdr3_aa: CASSGSGGQPQHF

d_call: .
v_call: TRBV2
j_call: TRBJ2-2
cdr3_nt: TGTGCCAGCAGTGAAACCGACTCATTCACCGGGGAGCTGTTTTTT
cdr3_aa: CASSETDSFTGELFF

d_call: .
v_call: TRBV6-5
j_call: TRBJ1-2
cdr3_nt: TGTGCCAGCACCACTAACAGGGCACGTGGCTACACCTTC
cdr3_aa: CASTTNRARGYTF

d_call: TRBD1
v_call: TRBV29-1
j_call: TRBJ1-2
cdr3_nt: TGCAGCGCCACCGACGACAGGGGGGACTATGGCTACACCTTC
cdr3_aa: CSATDDRGDYGYTF